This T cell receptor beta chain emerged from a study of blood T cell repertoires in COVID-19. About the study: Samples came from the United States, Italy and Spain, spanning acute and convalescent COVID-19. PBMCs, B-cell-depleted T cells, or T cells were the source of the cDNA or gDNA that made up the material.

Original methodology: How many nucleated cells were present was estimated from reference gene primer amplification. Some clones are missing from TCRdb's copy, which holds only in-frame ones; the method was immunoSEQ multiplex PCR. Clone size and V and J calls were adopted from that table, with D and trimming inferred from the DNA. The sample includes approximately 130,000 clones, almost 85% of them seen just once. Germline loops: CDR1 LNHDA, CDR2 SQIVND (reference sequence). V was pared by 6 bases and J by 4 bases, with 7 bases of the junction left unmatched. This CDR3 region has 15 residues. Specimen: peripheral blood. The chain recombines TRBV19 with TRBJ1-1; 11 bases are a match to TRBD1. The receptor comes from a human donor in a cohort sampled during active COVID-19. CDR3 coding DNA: TGTGCCAGTAGGGAGGGACAGGGGGTAGGCACTGAAGCTTTCTTT. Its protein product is CASREGQGVGTEAFF.